These T cell receptor beta chains were read from a single sample in a study of T cells in tuberculosis. The protocol was immunoSEQ multiplex PCR, while the TCRdb copy is restricted to in-frame clones and leaves out a portion. The table includes 25,000 to 35,000 clones, 92% detected once. Sample: PBMCs, taken at tuberculosis diagnosis. The receptors shown here come from an adult with tuberculosis. CDR3s include the opening cysteine and the closing phenylalanine or tryptophan. The D gene is left open where the match is weak. The listing skips clone size in some rows; elsewhere it reads once, few, many or a size class.

j_gene: TRBJ1-1; v_gene: TRBV6-5; abundance: once; d_gene: NA; CDR3nt: TGTGCCAGCAGTTCATGGGGGCGCGACACTGAAGCTTTCTTT; CDR3aa: CASSSWGRDTEAFF
j_gene: TRBJ1-3; v_gene: TRBV6-5; abundance: NA; d_gene: NA; CDR3nt: TGTGCCAGCAGTCAGACTGAGAGCTCTGGAAACACCATATATTTT; CDR3aa: CASSQTESSGNTIYF
j_gene: TRBJ1-2; v_gene: TRBV19; abundance: NA; d_gene: TRBD1; CDR3nt: TGTGCCAGTATCGACAGGGGACTCTATGGCTACACCTTC; CDR3aa: CASIDRGLYGYTF
j_gene: TRBJ2-7; v_gene: TRBV7-2; abundance: NA; d_gene: TRBD2; CDR3nt: TGTGCCAGCAGCTTAGCGAGGAGTCTAGCGGGAACGCACTACGAGCAGTACTTC; CDR3aa: CASSLARSLAGTHYEQYF
j_gene: TRBJ2-7; v_gene: TRBV19; abundance: NA; d_gene: TRBD2; CDR3nt: TGTGCCAGTACCCCCCGGGGAGGGAACGAGCAGTACTTC; CDR3aa: CASTPRGGNEQYF
j_gene: TRBJ2-5; v_gene: TRBV9; abundance: NA; d_gene: TRBD1; CDR3nt: TGTGCCAGCAGCGGGCGACAGGGGGCCGAGACCCAGTACTTC; CDR3aa: CASSGRQGAETQYF
j_gene: TRBJ2-1; v_gene: TRBV5-1; abundance: NA; d_gene: TRBD1; CDR3nt: TGCGCCAGCAGCTCCGGGACAGGGAAATACAATGAGCAGTTCTTC; CDR3aa: CASSSGTGKYNEQFF
j_gene: TRBJ2-1; v_gene: TRBV19; abundance: NA; d_gene: TRBD2; CDR3nt: TGTGCCAGTAGTATTAAAACCCCCCCAGCGGGAGGTCTGTTCTTC; CDR3aa: CASSIKTPPAGGLFF
j_gene: TRBJ2-7; v_gene: TRBV6-1; abundance: NA; d_gene: NA; CDR3nt: TGTGCCAGCAGTGAGGCCGGACACTACGAGCAGTACTTC; CDR3aa: CASSEAGHYEQYF
j_gene: TRBJ2-7; v_gene: TRBV2; abundance: NA; d_gene: TRBD1; CDR3nt: TGTGCCAGCAGTGTGGGGACAGGGAGCCACGAGCAGTACTTC; CDR3aa: CASSVGTGSHEQYF
j_gene: TRBJ1-1; v_gene: TRBV6-6; abundance: once; d_gene: NA; CDR3nt: TGTGCCAGCAGTTACGGGGCATATGGGAACACTGAAGCTTTCTTT; CDR3aa: CASSYGAYGNTEAFF
j_gene: TRBJ2-2; v_gene: TRBV11-2; abundance: NA; d_gene: NA; CDR3nt: TGTGCCAGCACCCCTCGGGACAACCGGGAGCTGTTTTTT; CDR3aa: CASTPRDNRELFF
j_gene: TRBJ1-2; v_gene: TRBV6-1; abundance: NA; d_gene: NA; CDR3nt: TGTGCCAGCAGTGAATTTGGCAGGGGCTATGGCTACACCTTC; CDR3aa: CASSEFGRGYGYTF
j_gene: TRBJ2-7; v_gene: TRBV6-5; abundance: NA; d_gene: NA; CDR3nt: TGTGCCAGCAGTTACATGACAGGAAACTCCTACGAGCAGTACTTC; CDR3aa: CASSYMTGNSYEQYF
j_gene: TRBJ1-6; v_gene: TRBV30; abundance: NA; d_gene: TRBD1; CDR3nt: TGTGCCTGGGTAGACAGGGGTGATTCACCCCTCCACTTT; CDR3aa: CAWVDRGDSPLHF
j_gene: TRBJ2-5; v_gene: TRBV9; abundance: NA; d_gene: TRBD2; CDR3nt: TGTGCCAGCAGCGTAGCTGGAGCGGGAGGGTATCAAGAGACCCAGTACTTC; CDR3aa: CASSVAGAGGYQETQYF
j_gene: TRBJ2-7; v_gene: TRBV29-1; abundance: NA; d_gene: TRBD2; CDR3nt: TGCAGCGTCAAAAGCTGGCTAGCGGGTTCCTCCTACGAGCAGTACTTC; CDR3aa: CSVKSWLAGSSYEQYF
j_gene: TRBJ1-4; v_gene: TRBV4-3; abundance: once; d_gene: NA; CDR3nt: TGCGCCAGCAGCCAAGACAGGCAGAGTAATGAAAAACTGTTTTTT; CDR3aa: CASSQDRQSNEKLFF
j_gene: TRBJ1-2; v_gene: TRBV2; abundance: NA; d_gene: TRBD1; CDR3nt: TGTGCCAGCAGTGAAGTACAGGGGGCGGTTGAGACCTTC; CDR3aa: CASSEVQGAVETF
j_gene: TRBJ2-3; v_gene: TRBV9; abundance: NA; d_gene: TRBD2; CDR3nt: TGTGCCAGCAGCTACCGACTAGCGGGAGTATTAGATACGCAGTATTTT; CDR3aa: CASSYRLAGVLDTQYF
j_gene: TRBJ2-1; v_gene: TRBV5-1; abundance: NA; d_gene: TRBD2; CDR3nt: TGCGCCAGCAGCTTGTTGCCAGCGGGGGGTCAGCTCAGTGAGCAGTTCTTC; CDR3aa: CASSLLPAGGQLSEQFF
j_gene: TRBJ2-7; v_gene: TRBV2; abundance: few; d_gene: TRBD1; CDR3nt: TGTGCATCAAACCGGGCAGGGGGCACCTACGAGCAGTACTTC; CDR3aa: CASNRAGGTYEQYF
j_gene: TRBJ2-7; v_gene: TRBV5-1; abundance: NA; d_gene: TRBD2; CDR3nt: TGCGCCAGCAGCACCCGCGGTAGCGGGGGGCCCTACGAGCAGTACTTC; CDR3aa: CASSTRGSGGPYEQYF
j_gene: TRBJ2-1; v_gene: TRBV29-1; abundance: NA; d_gene: NA; CDR3nt: TGCTCCCCCGGGCAGGGCGATGAGCAGTTCTTC; CDR3aa: CSPGQGDEQFF
j_gene: TRBJ2-4; v_gene: TRBV23-1; abundance: NA; d_gene: NA; CDR3nt: TGCGCCAGCAGTCACCGCGTCCCGGGACTTCTTGCCATGGACATTCAGTACTTC; CDR3aa: CASSHRVPGLLAMDIQYF
j_gene: TRBJ1-2; v_gene: TRBV18; abundance: NA; d_gene: NA; CDR3nt: TGTGCCAGCTCACCACGTGGTACGGAGGGCTATGGCTACACCTTC; CDR3aa: CASSPRGTEGYGYTF
j_gene: TRBJ2-1; v_gene: TRBV10-3; abundance: NA; d_gene: NA; CDR3nt: TGTGCCATCAGTGACGGACAGAGGAACGAGCAGTTCTTC; CDR3aa: CAISDGQRNEQFF
j_gene: TRBJ2-3; v_gene: TRBV10-3; abundance: NA; d_gene: NA; CDR3nt: TGTGCCATCAGTGAGAGGACACCCGGCACAGATACGCAGTATTTT; CDR3aa: CAISERTPGTDTQYF
j_gene: TRBJ1-5; v_gene: TRBV2; abundance: NA; d_gene: TRBD1; CDR3nt: TGTGCCAGCAGAAAACAGGGGGATCAGCCCCAGCATTTT; CDR3aa: CASRKQGDQPQHF
j_gene: TRBJ2-5; v_gene: TRBV20-1; abundance: NA; d_gene: NA; CDR3nt: TGCAGTGCTGAGGCCCAAGAGACCCAGTACTTC; CDR3aa: CSAEAQETQYF
j_gene: TRBJ1-2; v_gene: TRBV27; abundance: NA; d_gene: TRBD1; CDR3nt: TGTGCCAGCAGTTTACTTGGACAGGGGGCGATCGGAGATTCTAGCTATGGCTACACCTTC; CDR3aa: CASSLLGQGAIGDSSYGYTF
j_gene: TRBJ2-7; v_gene: TRBV9; abundance: NA; d_gene: NA; CDR3nt: TGTGCCAGCAGCGGGGGGCCAGGCTACGAGCAGTACTTC; CDR3aa: CASSGGPGYEQYF
j_gene: TRBJ1-5; v_gene: TRBV6-6; abundance: few; d_gene: NA; CDR3nt: TGTGCCAGCAGTTACTCGTCAAGCAATCAGCCCCAGCATTTT; CDR3aa: CASSYSSSNQPQHF
j_gene: TRBJ1-2; v_gene: TRBV14; abundance: NA; d_gene: NA; CDR3nt: TGTGCCAGCAGCCAAGGGGCAGGGAGGGGCTACACCTTC; CDR3aa: CASSQGAGRGYTF
j_gene: TRBJ1-5; v_gene: TRBV6-5; abundance: NA; d_gene: NA; CDR3nt: TGTGCCAGCGGTGTCAGAAGCAATCAGCCCCAGCATTTT; CDR3aa: CASGVRSNQPQHF
j_gene: TRBJ2-1; v_gene: TRBV5-1; abundance: NA; d_gene: TRBD2; CDR3nt: TGCGCCAGCAGCTTGTTACTAGCGGGATACAATGAGCAGTTCTTC; CDR3aa: CASSLLLAGYNEQFF
j_gene: TRBJ2-5; v_gene: TRBV5-6; abundance: NA; d_gene: TRBD1; CDR3nt: TGTGCCAGCAGCCCGGGACAGGCTGCTCGGGAGACCCAGTACTTC; CDR3aa: CASSPGQAARETQYF
j_gene: TRBJ1-4; v_gene: TRBV19; abundance: NA; d_gene: TRBD1; CDR3nt: TGTGCCAGTAGTGGGGTTTCGGGGACAGGGAATGAAAAACTGTTTTTT; CDR3aa: CASSGVSGTGNEKLFF
j_gene: TRBJ1-2; v_gene: TRBV4-3; abundance: NA; d_gene: TRBD1; CDR3nt: TGCGCCAGCAGCCAAGGACTCCGGGACAGGGGGAGCTACACCTTC; CDR3aa: CASSQGLRDRGSYTF
j_gene: TRBJ2-1; v_gene: TRBV4-3; abundance: once; d_gene: NA; CDR3nt: TGCGCCAGCAGCCAAGACACTAGCTCTTGGTCAAATGAGCAGTTCTTC; CDR3aa: CASSQDTSSWSNEQFF
j_gene: TRBJ2-3; v_gene: TRBV7-8; abundance: NA; d_gene: NA; CDR3nt: TGTGCCAGCAGCTTAGCGGACAGAAGCACAGATACGCAGTATTTT; CDR3aa: CASSLADRSTDTQYF
j_gene: TRBJ2-5; v_gene: TRBV30; abundance: NA; d_gene: TRBD2; CDR3nt: TGTGCCTGGAGTGTACCCCCCCGGGTAGCGGGATCAGGCGAGACCCAGTACTTC; CDR3aa: CAWSVPPRVAGSGETQYF
j_gene: TRBJ2-3; v_gene: TRBV9; abundance: NA; d_gene: NA; CDR3nt: TGTGCCAGCAGCGCCGGGGATGTCACAGATACGCAGTATTTT; CDR3aa: CASSAGDVTDTQYF
j_gene: TRBJ2-5; v_gene: TRBV11-1; abundance: NA; d_gene: NA; CDR3nt: TGTGCCAGCAGCTCCCGAGCCCGGCTAGCCCAAGAGACCCAGTACTTC; CDR3aa: CASSSRARLAQETQYF
j_gene: TRBJ2-7; v_gene: TRBV2; abundance: NA; d_gene: TRBD1; CDR3nt: TGTGCCAGCAGTGACGCCAGGGGGAGCTACGAGCAGTACTTC; CDR3aa: CASSDARGSYEQYF
j_gene: TRBJ2-7; v_gene: TRBV5-4; abundance: NA; d_gene: NA; CDR3nt: TGTGCCAGCAGCTTGGACAGGGCCCCATTGGGGCAGTACTTC; CDR3aa: CASSLDRAPLGQYF
j_gene: TRBJ1-2; v_gene: TRBV19; abundance: NA; d_gene: NA; CDR3nt: TGTGCCAGTAGTCTTAAGGGGAACTATGGCTACACCTTC; CDR3aa: CASSLKGNYGYTF
j_gene: TRBJ1-5; v_gene: TRBV6-1; abundance: NA; d_gene: NA; CDR3nt: TGTGCCAGCAGTGTGGCACAAAGCAATCAGCCCCAGCATTTT; CDR3aa: CASSVAQSNQPQHF
j_gene: TRBJ1-1; v_gene: TRBV2; abundance: NA; d_gene: TRBD1; CDR3nt: TGTGCCAGCTCGCTCACAGGGGGCTCGAACACTGAAGCTTTCTTT; CDR3aa: CASSLTGGSNTEAFF
j_gene: TRBJ1-4; v_gene: TRBV30; abundance: NA; d_gene: TRBD1; CDR3nt: TGTGCCTGGAGTGTATTCCAGGGGGACGGTGAAAAACTGTTTTTT; CDR3aa: CAWSVFQGDGEKLFF
j_gene: TRBJ1-2; v_gene: TRBV29-1; abundance: NA; d_gene: TRBD1; CDR3nt: TGCAGCGTAGATTGGGACAGGGGAAATGGCTACACCTTC; CDR3aa: CSVDWDRGNGYTF
j_gene: TRBJ2-1; v_gene: TRBV5-5; abundance: NA; d_gene: NA; CDR3nt: TGTGCCAGCAGCTGGGGACTGGATACAATTGAGCAGTTCTTC; CDR3aa: CASSWGLDTIEQFF
j_gene: TRBJ2-3; v_gene: TRBV7-3; abundance: NA; d_gene: TRBD2; CDR3nt: TGTGCCAGCTCCTCGGGGGGTTCAATGGATACGCAGTATTTT; CDR3aa: CASSSGGSMDTQYF
j_gene: TRBJ1-1; v_gene: TRBV18; abundance: NA; d_gene: NA; CDR3nt: TGTGCCAGCTCACTACAGGGCCGGAACACTGAAGCTTTCTTT; CDR3aa: CASSLQGRNTEAFF
j_gene: TRBJ2-7; v_gene: TRBV19; abundance: NA; d_gene: TRBD2; CDR3nt: TGTGCCAGTAGTATAGTTTCACTAGCGGGAGCCTCTGACTACGAGCAGTACTTC; CDR3aa: CASSIVSLAGASDYEQYF
j_gene: TRBJ2-1; v_gene: TRBV7-9; abundance: NA; d_gene: NA; CDR3nt: TGTGCCAGCAGCTTAGCACCCAGGGGAGGGAATGAGCAGTTCTTC; CDR3aa: CASSLAPRGGNEQFF
j_gene: TRBJ1-2; v_gene: TRBV19; abundance: NA; d_gene: NA; CDR3nt: TGTGCCAGTAGTAGATATTCAGACTTCTCTGGCTACACCTTC; CDR3aa: CASSRYSDFSGYTF
j_gene: TRBJ1-4; v_gene: TRBV27; abundance: NA; d_gene: NA; CDR3nt: TGTGCCAGCAAACGGGCGGGGGAATTAGGGGAAAAACTGTTTTTT; CDR3aa: CASKRAGELGEKLFF